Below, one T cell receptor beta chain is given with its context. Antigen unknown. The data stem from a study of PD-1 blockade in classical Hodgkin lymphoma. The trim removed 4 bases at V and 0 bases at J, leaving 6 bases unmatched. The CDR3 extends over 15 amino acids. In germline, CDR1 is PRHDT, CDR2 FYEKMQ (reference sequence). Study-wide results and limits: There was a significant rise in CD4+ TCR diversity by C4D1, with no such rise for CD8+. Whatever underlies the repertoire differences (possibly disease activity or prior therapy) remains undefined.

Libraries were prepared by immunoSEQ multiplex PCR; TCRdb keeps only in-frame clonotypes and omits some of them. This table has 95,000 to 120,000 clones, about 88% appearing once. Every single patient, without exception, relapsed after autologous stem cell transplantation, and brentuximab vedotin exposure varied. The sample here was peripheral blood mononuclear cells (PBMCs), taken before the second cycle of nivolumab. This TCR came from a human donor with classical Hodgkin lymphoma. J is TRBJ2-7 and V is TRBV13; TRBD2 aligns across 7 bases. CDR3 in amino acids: CASSSWTRSSYEQYF. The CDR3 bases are TGTGCCAGCAGCTCATGGACTAGGAGCTCCTACGAGCAGTACTTC.